This TCR beta chain was identified in a study of blood T cell repertoires in COVID-19. Study details: Collection of acute and convalescent COVID-19 samples took place in the United States, Italy and Spain. T cells, B-cell-depleted T cells, or PBMCs supplied cDNA or gDNA.

The authors' processing: Estimation of nucleated cell counts was performed using reference gene primer amplification. Measured with immunoSEQ multiplex PCR; TCRdb has only the in-frame clones, and not every one. V and J calls and clone size follow that table, whereas D and trimming were derived from the DNA. The sample carries 70,000 or so clones, about nine tenths recorded once. CDR3 size: 14 residues. V lost 6 bases to trimming and J lost 9 bases, with 18 bases between them. Looked up from germline, CDR1 is LNHNV and CDR2 is YYDKDF (reference sequence). The sequenced sample consisted of peripheral blood. The chain uses TRBV15 and TRBJ2-1; D gene uncertain. The sequence derives from a woman under 30 with acute or convalescent COVID-19. The CDR3 here is CATRNVQVYGEQFF. The CDR3 nucleotides read TGTGCCACCAGAAACGTCCAGGTGTATGGTGAGCAGTTCTTC.